The 10 T cell receptor beta chains below all came from one sample that was sequenced in a study of T cells after yellow fever vaccination. One entry per CDR3 protein, called by TCRdb with MiXCR from the 5' RACE reads. The sample carries a few hundred thousand distinct CDR3 sequences, approximately 16% recorded once. Specimen: PBMCs, collected about 5 days after the first yellow fever vaccination. The origin of the receptors is a man between 18 and 29 years old who received the YFV17D yellow fever vaccine.

The chain couples TRBV4-1 to TRBJ2-5; D might be TRBD2 (5 bases). This CDR3 spans 16 amino acids. V was pared by 3 bases and J by 1 base, with 15 bases between. Per germline, CDR1 MGHRA and CDR2 YSYEKL. CDR3 region: CASSQRAVAIQETQYF. The CDR3 coding sequence is TGCGCCAGCAGCCAGCGAGCGGTAGCCATCCAAGAGACCCAGTACTTC.

This clonotype was observed a handful of times. The rearrangement joins TRBV5-1 to TRBJ1-1; tentative D call: TRBD1 (5 bases). Germline V gene sequence: CDR1 SGHRS, CDR2 YFSETQ. V lost 0 bases, J lost 0 bases, and 9 bases lay in between. CDR3 length: 15 residues. The CDR3 reads CASSLGGTLNTEAFF. Written as DNA, the CDR3 is TGCGCCAGCAGCTTGGGCGGGACCTTGAACACTGAAGCTTTCTTT. The variable domain in full, with the rest retrieved from reference TRBV5-1 and TRBJ1-1, is KAGVTQTPRYLIKTRGQQVTLSCSPISGHRSVSWYQQTPGQGLQFLFEYFSETQRNKGNFPGRFSGRQFSNSRSEMNVSTLELGDSALYLCASSLGGTLNTEAFFGQGTRLTVV.

The rearrangement links TRBV7-6 to TRBJ2-5; possibly TRBD2 for D (5 bases). CDR3 size: 15 residues. From germline, CDR1 is SGHVS and CDR2 FNYEAQ. V lost 1 base and J lost 4, with 13 bases in between. The CDR3 sequence: CASSLERLAIETQYF. CDR3 DNA: TGTGCCAGCAGCTTAGAGAGGCTAGCCATAGAGACCCAGTACTTC.

CDR3 loop: CASSLNRNEAFF. CDR3 nucleotides: TGTGCCAGCAGCTTAAACAGAAATGAAGCTTTCTTT. The genes are TRBV11-2 and TRBJ1-1; D unresolved. The V end was cut by 2 bases, the J end by 7 bases, with 8 bases between. The CDR3 contains 12 residues. Germline CDR1 SGHAT, CDR2 FQNNGV.

This clonotype was detected ten times or more. This sequence joins TRBV29-1 and TRBJ2-7; either TRBD1 or TRBD2 may fit D (7 bases each). CDR1 SQVTM and CDR2 ANQGSEA come from the germline V gene. There are 13 residues in the CDR3. V was clipped by 3 bases and J by 7 bases, with 16 bases between them. CDR3 protein: CSVDRQGEGEQYF. The CDR3 DNA sequence: TGCAGCGTTGACCGGCAGGGGGAGGGTGAGCAGTACTTC.

The J gene is TRBJ1-2, the V gene TRBV12-3 or TRBV12-4; maybe TRBD1 (5 bases). V was pared by 7 bases and J by 7 bases, with 19 bases between. The CDR3 has 14 residues. This CDR3 is CASTLTGTRGGYTF. The CDR3 coding sequence is TGTGCCAGCACACTCACAGGAACTCGGGGTGGCTACACCTTC.

This clonotype occurred a few times. V gene TRBV21-1 combines with J gene TRBJ2-7; the listed D gene, TRBD1, was not tested against the DNA. TRBV21-1 is assigned pseudogene status. This CDR3 is 14 amino acids long. The DNA of the CDR3 is TGTGCCAGCCAGGGGGAAGTTTATGCCTACGAGCAGTACTTC. It is translated as CASQGEVYAYEQYF.

This clonotype was detected a few times. The V and J genes are TRBV6-2 or TRBV6-3 and TRBJ2-1; 8 bases align to TRBD1. J lost 0 bases, V lost 5 bases, and 6 bases had no gene match. Per the germline V gene, CDR1 is MNHEY and CDR2 is SVGEGT. The CDR3 loop spans 16 amino acids. Here the CDR3 reads CASSRPGGSSYNEQFF. CDR3 nucleotide sequence: TGTGCCAGCAGTCGGCCAGGGGGCAGCTCCTACAATGAGCAGTTCTTC.

There are a few counts of this clonotype. This rearrangement joins TRBV7-2 to TRBJ2-5; D perhaps matches TRBD2 (6 bases). The CDR3 has 13 amino acids. The germline V gene has CDR1 SGHTA and CDR2 FQGNSA. V lost 1 base and J lost 7, with 10 bases in between. CDR3: CASSLGLGGTQYF. The CDR3 DNA reads TGTGCCAGCAGCTTAGGATTGGGGGGGACCCAGTACTTC.

The gene calls are TRBV20-1 and TRBJ2-6; 12 positions match TRBD1. This CDR3 is built from 17 residues. The J segment lost 2 bases and the V segment lost 6 bases, leaving 8 bases of the junction unmatched. Looked up from germline, CDR1 is DFQATT and CDR2 is SNEGSKA (reference sequence). In DNA, the CDR3 is TGCAGTGCGCGGAGGGACAGGGGGCAAGCTGGGGCCAACGTCCTGACTTTC. This sequence encodes CSARRDRGQAGANVLTF.